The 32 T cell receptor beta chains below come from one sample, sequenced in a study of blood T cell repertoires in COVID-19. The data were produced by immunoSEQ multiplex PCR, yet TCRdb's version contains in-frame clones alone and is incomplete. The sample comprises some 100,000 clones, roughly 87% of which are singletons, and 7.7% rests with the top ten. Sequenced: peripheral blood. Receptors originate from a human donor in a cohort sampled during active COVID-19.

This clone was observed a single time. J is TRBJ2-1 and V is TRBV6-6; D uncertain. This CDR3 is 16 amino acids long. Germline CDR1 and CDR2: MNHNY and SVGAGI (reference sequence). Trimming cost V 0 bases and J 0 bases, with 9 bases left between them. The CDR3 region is CASSYSAVSSYNEQFF. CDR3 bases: TGTGCCAGCAGTTACTCCGCGGTTAGCTCCTACAATGAGCAGTTCTTC.

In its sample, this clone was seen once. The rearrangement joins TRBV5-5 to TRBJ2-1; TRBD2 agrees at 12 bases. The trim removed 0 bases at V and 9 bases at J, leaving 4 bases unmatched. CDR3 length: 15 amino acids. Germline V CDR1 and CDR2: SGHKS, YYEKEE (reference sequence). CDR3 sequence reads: CASSLGLAGVREQFF. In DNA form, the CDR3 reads TGTGCCAGCAGCTTGGGACTAGCGGGAGTTCGTGAGCAGTTCTTC.

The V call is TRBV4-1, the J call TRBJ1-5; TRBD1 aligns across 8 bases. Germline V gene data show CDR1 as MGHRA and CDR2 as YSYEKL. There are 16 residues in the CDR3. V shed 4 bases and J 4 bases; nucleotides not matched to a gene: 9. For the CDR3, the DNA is TGCGCCAGCAGCCCTGGACAGGGAGGTCGTAATCAGCCCCAGCATTTT. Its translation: CASSPGQGGRNQPQHF.

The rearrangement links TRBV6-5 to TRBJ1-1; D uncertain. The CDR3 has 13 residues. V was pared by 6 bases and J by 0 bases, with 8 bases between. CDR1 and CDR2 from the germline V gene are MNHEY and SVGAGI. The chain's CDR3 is CASRQNLNTEAFF. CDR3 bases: TGTGCCAGCAGACAGAATTTGAACACTGAAGCTTTCTTT.

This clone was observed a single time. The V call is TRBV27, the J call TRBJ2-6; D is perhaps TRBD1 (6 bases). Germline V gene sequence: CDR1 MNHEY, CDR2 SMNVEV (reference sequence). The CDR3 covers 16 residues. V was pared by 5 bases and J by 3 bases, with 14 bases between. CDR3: CASSIQGFGGANVLTF. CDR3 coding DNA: TGTGCCAGCAGTATACAGGGCTTCGGTGGGGCCAACGTCCTGACTTTC.

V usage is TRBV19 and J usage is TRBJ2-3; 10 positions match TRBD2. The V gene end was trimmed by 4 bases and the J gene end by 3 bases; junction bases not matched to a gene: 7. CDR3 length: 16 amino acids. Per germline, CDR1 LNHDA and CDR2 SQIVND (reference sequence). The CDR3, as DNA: TGTGCCAGTAGTAATATAGCGGGAGGTGCAACAGATACGCAGTATTTT. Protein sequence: CASSNIAGGATDTQYF.

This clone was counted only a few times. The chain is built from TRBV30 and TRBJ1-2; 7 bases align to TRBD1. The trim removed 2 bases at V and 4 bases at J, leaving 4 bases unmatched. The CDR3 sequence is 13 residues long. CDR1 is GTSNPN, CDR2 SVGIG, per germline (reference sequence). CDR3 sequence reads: CAWSSNRGYGYTF. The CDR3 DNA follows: TGTGCCTGGAGTAGTAACAGGGGCTATGGCTACACCTTC.

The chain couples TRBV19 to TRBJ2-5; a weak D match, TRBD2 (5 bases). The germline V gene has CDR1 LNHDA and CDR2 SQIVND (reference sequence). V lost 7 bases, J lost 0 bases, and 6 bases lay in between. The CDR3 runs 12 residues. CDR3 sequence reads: CASTGDQETQYF. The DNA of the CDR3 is TGTGCCAGTACCGGGGACCAAGAGACCCAGTACTTC.

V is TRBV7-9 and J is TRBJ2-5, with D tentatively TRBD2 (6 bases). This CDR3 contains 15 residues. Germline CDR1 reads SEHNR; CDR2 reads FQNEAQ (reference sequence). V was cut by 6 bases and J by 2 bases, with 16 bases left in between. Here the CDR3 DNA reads TGTGCCAGCAGTCTCATCCTCGGGGGTCAAGAGACCCAGTACTTC. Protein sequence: CASSLILGGQETQYF.

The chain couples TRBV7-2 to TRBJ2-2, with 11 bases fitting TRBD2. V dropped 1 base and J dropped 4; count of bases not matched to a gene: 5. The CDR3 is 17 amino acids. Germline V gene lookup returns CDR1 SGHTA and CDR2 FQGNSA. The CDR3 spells CASSLELTSGTTGELFF. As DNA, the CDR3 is TGTGCCAGCAGCTTAGAACTGACTAGCGGGACCACCGGGGAGCTGTTTTTT.

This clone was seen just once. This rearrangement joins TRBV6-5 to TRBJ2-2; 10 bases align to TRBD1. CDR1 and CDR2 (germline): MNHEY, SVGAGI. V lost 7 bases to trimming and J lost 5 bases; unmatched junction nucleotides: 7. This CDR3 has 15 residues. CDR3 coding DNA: TGTGCCAGCACCCTAACGGGACAGGGGACCGGGGAGCTGTTTTTT. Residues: CASTLTGQGTGELFF.

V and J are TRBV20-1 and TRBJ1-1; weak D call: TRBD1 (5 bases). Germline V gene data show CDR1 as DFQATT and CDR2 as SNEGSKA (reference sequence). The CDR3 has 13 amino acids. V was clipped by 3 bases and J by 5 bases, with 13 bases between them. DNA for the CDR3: TGCAGTGCTAGTCTCCAGGGAAGAACTGAAGCTTTCTTT. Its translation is CSASLQGRTEAFF.

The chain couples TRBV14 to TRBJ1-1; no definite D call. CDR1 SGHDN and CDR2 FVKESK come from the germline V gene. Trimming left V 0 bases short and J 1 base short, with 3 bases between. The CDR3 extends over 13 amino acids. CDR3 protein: CASSQDQNTEAFF. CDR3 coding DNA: TGTGCCAGCAGCCAAGATCAGAACACTGAAGCTTTCTTT. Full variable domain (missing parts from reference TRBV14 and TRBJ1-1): EAGVTQFPSHSVIEKGQTVTLRCDPISGHDNLYWYRRVMGKEIKFLLHFVKESKQDESGMPNNRFLAERTGGTYSTLKVQPAELEDSGVYFCASSQDQNTEAFFGQGTRLTVV.

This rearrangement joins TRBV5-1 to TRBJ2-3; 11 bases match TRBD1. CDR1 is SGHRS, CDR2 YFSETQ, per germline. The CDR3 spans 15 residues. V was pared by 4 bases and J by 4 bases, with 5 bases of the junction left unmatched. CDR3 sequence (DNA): TGCGCCAGCAGCGGCAGGACAGGGGGCTCAGATACGCAGTATTTT. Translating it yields CASSGRTGGSDTQYF.

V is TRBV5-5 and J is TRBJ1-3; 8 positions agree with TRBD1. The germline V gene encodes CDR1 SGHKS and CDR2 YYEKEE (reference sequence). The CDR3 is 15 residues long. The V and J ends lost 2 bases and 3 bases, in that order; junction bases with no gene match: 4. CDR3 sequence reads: CASSFNTGGGNTIYF. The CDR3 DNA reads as TGTGCCAGCAGCTTCAATACAGGGGGTGGAAACACCATATATTTT.

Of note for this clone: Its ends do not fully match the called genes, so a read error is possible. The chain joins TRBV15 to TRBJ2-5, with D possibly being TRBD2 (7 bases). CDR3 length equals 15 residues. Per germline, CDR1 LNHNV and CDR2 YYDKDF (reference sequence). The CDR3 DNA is TGTGCCACCAGAAGAGTGTGGGGGGGCGAAGAGACCCAGTACTTC. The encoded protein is CATRRVWGGEETQYF. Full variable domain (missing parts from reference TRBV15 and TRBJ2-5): DAMVIQNPRYQVTQFGKPVTLSCSQTLNHNVMYWYQQKSSQAPKLLFHYYDKDFNNEADTPDNFQSRRPNTSFCFLDIRSPGLGDTAMYLCATRRVWGGEETQYFGPGTRLLVL.

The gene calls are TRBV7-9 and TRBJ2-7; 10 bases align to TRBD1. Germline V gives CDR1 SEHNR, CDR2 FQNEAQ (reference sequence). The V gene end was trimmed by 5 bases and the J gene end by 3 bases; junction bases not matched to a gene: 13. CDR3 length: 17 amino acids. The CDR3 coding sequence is TGTGCCAGCAGCCCCCAGTGGGACAGGGGAGGGCACTACGAGCAGTACTTC. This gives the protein CASSPQWDRGGHYEQYF.

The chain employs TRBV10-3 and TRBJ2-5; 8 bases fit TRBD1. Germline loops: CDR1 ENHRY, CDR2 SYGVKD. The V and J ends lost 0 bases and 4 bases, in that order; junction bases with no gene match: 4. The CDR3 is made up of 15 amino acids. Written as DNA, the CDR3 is TGTGCCATCAGTGAGTCGGACAGGGTACGAGAGACCCAGTACTTC. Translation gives CAISESDRVRETQYF.

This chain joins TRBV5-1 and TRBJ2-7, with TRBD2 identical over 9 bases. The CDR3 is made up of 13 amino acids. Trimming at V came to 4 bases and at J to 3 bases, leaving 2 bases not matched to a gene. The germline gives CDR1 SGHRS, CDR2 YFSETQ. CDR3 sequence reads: CASSVSGSYEQYF. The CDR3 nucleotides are TGCGCCAGCAGCGTTAGCGGGAGCTACGAGCAGTACTTC.

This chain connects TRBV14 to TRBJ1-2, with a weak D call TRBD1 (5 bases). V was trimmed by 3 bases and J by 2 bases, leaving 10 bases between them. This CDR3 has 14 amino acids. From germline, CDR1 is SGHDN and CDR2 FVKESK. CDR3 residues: CASSHTGPNYGYTF. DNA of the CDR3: TGTGCCAGCAGCCATACAGGACCGAACTATGGCTACACCTTC.

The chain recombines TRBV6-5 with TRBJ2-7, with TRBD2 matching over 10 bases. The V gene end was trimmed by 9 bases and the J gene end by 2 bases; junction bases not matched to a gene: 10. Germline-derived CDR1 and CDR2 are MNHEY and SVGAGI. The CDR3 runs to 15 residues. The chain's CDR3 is CASATSGWGPYEQYF. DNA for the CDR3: TGTGCCAGTGCGACTAGCGGGTGGGGCCCCTACGAGCAGTACTTC.

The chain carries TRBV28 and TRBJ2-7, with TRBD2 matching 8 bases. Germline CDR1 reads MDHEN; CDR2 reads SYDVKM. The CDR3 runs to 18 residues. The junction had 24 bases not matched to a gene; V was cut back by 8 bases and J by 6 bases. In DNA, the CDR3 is TGTGCCAGCGCTTCACAGTTTTCTTCAGCAGCGGGAGCCCGCGAGCAGTACTTC. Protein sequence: CASASQFSSAAGAREQYF.

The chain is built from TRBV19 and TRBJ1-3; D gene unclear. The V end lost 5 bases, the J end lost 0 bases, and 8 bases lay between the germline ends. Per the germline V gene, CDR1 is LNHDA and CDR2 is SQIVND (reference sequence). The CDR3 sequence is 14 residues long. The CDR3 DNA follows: TGTGCCAGTAGTTCCAGCGCCTCTGGAAACACCATATATTTT. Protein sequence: CASSSSASGNTIYF.

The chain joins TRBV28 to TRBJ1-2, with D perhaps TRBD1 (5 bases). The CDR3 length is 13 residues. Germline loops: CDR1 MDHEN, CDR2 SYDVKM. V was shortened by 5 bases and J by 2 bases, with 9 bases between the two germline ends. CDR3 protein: CASSIRQNYGYTF. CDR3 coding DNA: TGTGCCAGCAGTATAAGACAGAACTATGGCTACACCTTC.

CDR3 sequence reads: CASRGTAGETQYF. The CDR3, as DNA: TGTGCCAGCAGGGGGACAGCAGGAGAGACCCAGTACTTC. V is TRBV6-5 and J is TRBJ2-5, with 7 bases matching TRBD1. The V and J ends lost 6 bases and 4 bases, in that order; junction bases with no gene match: 5. There are 13 residues in the CDR3. Germline V gene data show CDR1 as MNHEY and CDR2 as SVGAGI.

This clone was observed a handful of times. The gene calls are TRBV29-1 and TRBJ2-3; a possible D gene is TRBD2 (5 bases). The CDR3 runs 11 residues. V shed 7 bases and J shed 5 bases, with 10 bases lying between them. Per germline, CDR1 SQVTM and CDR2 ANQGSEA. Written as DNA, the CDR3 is TGCAGCGGTGACGAGGGAGATACGCAGTATTTT. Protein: CSGDEGDTQYF.

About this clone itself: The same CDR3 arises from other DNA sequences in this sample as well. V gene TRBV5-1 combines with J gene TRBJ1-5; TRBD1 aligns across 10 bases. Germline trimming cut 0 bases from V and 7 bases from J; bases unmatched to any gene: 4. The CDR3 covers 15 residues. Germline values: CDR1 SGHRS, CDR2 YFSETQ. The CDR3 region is CASSLGQGAGQPQHF. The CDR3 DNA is TGCGCCAGCAGCTTGGGACAGGGGGCCGGACAGCCCCAGCATTTT.

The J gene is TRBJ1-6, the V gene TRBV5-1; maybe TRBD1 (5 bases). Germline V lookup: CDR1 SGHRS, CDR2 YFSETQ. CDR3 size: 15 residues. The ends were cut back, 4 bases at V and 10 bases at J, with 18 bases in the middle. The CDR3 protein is CASSPRGGPESPLHF. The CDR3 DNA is TGCGCCAGCAGCCCGCGGGGCGGTCCAGAGTCACCCCTCCACTTT.

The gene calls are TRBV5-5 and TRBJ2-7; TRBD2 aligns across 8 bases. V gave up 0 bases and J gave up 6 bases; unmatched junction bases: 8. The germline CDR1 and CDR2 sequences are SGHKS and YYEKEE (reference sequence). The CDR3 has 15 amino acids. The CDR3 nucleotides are TGTGCCAGCAGCTTGGAATGGACTAGCAAGGTCGAGCAGTACTTC. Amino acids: CASSLEWTSKVEQYF.

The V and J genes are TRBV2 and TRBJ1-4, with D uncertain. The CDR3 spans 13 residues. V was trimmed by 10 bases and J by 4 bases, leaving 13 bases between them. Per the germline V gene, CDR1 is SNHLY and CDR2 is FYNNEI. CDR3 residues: CANRPTGNEKLFF. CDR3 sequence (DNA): TGTGCCAACCGACCCACGGGTAATGAAAAACTGTTTTTT.

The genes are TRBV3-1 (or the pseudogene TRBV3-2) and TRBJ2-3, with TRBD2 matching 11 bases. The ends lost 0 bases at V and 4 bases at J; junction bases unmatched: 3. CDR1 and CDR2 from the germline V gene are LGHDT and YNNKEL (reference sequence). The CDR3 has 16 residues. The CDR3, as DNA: TGTGCCAGCAGCCAAGATACGACTAGCGGGGCAGATACGCAGTATTTT. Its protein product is CASSQDTTSGADTQYF.

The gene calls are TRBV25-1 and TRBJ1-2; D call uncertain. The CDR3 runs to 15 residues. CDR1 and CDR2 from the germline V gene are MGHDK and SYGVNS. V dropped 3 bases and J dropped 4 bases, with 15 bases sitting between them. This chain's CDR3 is CASSELLEDFYGYTF. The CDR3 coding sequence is TGTGCCAGCAGTGAGCTCCTCGAAGACTTCTATGGCTACACCTTC.